These 19 T cell receptor beta chains share one sample of origin, sequenced in a study of blood T cell repertoires in COVID-19. Clones were read by immunoSEQ multiplex PCR, and TCRdb kept only the in-frame ones, dropping some. The sample contains over 40,000 clones, 83% of which appear only once. Material for sequencing was peripheral blood. These receptors were obtained from a man in his forties with acute or convalescent COVID-19.

The chain employs TRBV9 and TRBJ2-1; 7 bases are a match to TRBD2. The CDR3 covers 16 residues. With 0 bases clipped from V and 7 bases from J, the junction kept 10 bases outside the gene matches. Germline-derived CDR1 and CDR2 are SGDLS and YYNGEE. CDR3: CASSVVAGLERNEQFF. CDR3 coding DNA: TGTGCCAGCAGCGTAGTGGCCGGACTAGAGAGGAATGAGCAGTTCTTC.

The J gene is TRBJ2-3, the V gene TRBV5-1, with 8 bases matching TRBD1. From germline, CDR1 is SGHRS and CDR2 YFSETQ. J lost 0 bases, V lost 4 bases, and 7 bases had no gene match. CDR3 length equals 16 residues. The CDR3, as DNA: TGCGCCAGCAGCCCCGGACAGGGACGTAGCACAGATACGCAGTATTTT. Amino acids: CASSPGQGRSTDTQYF.

This clone came up a few times. CDR3 region: CASSPGVHTGELFF. The CDR3 DNA reads as TGTGCCAGCAGTCCGGGGGTTCACACCGGGGAGCTGTTTTTT. J is TRBJ2-2 and V is TRBV6-5, with a weak D call TRBD2 (6 bases). In germline, CDR1 is MNHEY, CDR2 SVGAGI. The CDR3 has 14 amino acids. V gave up 5 bases and J gave up 3 bases, with 10 bases separating them.

The chain links TRBV7-8 to TRBJ2-4, with TRBD1 as a possible D gene (5 bases). Between the trimmed V and J ends, which lost 1 base and 2 bases, there was a span of 9 bases. The CDR3 has 15 residues. Germline assignment: CDR1 SGHVS and CDR2 FQNEAQ. The CDR3 spells CASSLDPGTKNIQYF. The CDR3 region has the DNA TGTGCCAGCAGCTTAGACCCAGGGACCAAAAACATTCAGTACTTC.

This sequence joins TRBV7-9 and TRBJ2-3; TRBD1 is a possible D gene (5 bases). From germline, CDR1 is SEHNR and CDR2 FQNEAQ (reference sequence). The CDR3 consists of 15 residues. Trimming removed 3 bases at V and 6 bases at J, with 16 bases between. The CDR3 bases are TGTGCCAGCAGCTTCCAGGGAATGCTGGCCGATACGCAGTATTTT. Translation gives CASSFQGMLADTQYF.

The chain links TRBV5-1 to TRBJ1-2; 9 bases match TRBD1. Trimming took 4 bases from V and 4 from J; bases not matched to a gene: 5. The CDR3 is made up of 14 amino acids. Germline V gene data show CDR1 as SGHRS and CDR2 as YFSETQ. The CDR3 coding sequence is TGCGCCAGCAGCGAGGGACAGGGAACCTATGGCTACACCTTC. Translating it yields CASSEGQGTYGYTF.

The chain joins TRBV6-2 or TRBV6-3 to TRBJ1-5, with TRBD1 matching 8 bases. Trimming cost V 4 bases and J 3 bases; bases outside gene matches: 2. Per germline, CDR1 MNHEY and CDR2 SVGEGT. The CDR3 has 14 amino acids. This CDR3 is CASSLDRANQPQHF. The CDR3 coding sequence is TGTGCCAGCAGTTTGGACAGGGCCAATCAGCCCCAGCATTTT.

The rearrangement uses TRBV13 and TRBJ2-3; D is perhaps TRBD1 (5 bases). There are 13 residues in the CDR3. Deletions cut 7 bases from V and 2 bases from J, with 10 bases between. CDR1 is PRHDT, CDR2 FYEKMQ, per germline (reference sequence). CDR3 nucleotides: TGTGCCAGCACCAGGGTGTCCACAGATACGCAGTATTTT. Amino acid sequence: CASTRVSTDTQYF.

V usage is TRBV29-1 and J usage is TRBJ1-1; D remains ambiguous. Trimming stripped 7 bases from V and 5 bases from J, with 8 bases between. The CDR3 extends over 10 amino acids. Germline V gene lookup returns CDR1 SQVTM and CDR2 ANQGSEA. CDR3 amino acids: CSAGRTEAFF. DNA for the CDR3: TGCAGCGCGGGGAGGACTGAAGCTTTCTTT.

The genes are TRBV2 and TRBJ2-3, with TRBD2 matching 9 bases. Germline CDR1 is SNHLY and CDR2 is FYNNEI. CDR3 size: 14 residues. The ends lost 6 bases at V and 7 bases at J; junction bases unmatched: 8. The CDR3 DNA is TGTGCCAGCAGGTCGCGGGGGGGAACAAATACGCAGTATTTT. This translates into CASRSRGGTNTQYF.

This clone has a handful of counts. The chain joins TRBV7-9 to TRBJ2-3; D is possibly TRBD1 (5 bases). V lost 0 bases to trimming and J lost 3 bases, with 10 bases between them. There are 15 residues in the CDR3. Germline CDR1 and CDR2: SEHNR and FQNEAQ (reference sequence). The CDR3 DNA reads TGTGCCAGCAGCTTAGCGGGTGCAGGGACAGATACGCAGTATTTT. It specifies CASSLAGAGTDTQYF.

The chain combines TRBV30 with TRBJ2-1, with D perhaps matching TRBD1 (5 bases). V was clipped by 2 bases and J by 1 base, with 9 bases between them. The CDR3 spans 14 residues. Germline V gene lookup returns CDR1 GTSNPN and CDR2 SVGIG (reference sequence). DNA of the CDR3: TGTGCCTGGAGTCGCAGGGTGTCCTACAATGAGCAGTTCTTC. Amino acids: CAWSRRVSYNEQFF.

This chain connects TRBV5-4 to TRBJ2-1; TRBD2 agrees at 12 bases. Germline-derived CDR1 and CDR2 are SGHNT and YYREEE (reference sequence). This CDR3 contains 14 residues. With V trimmed by 3 bases and J by 12 bases, 7 bases remained unmatched. CDR3 coding DNA: TGTGCCAGCAGCTCGGGACTAGCGGGCCCCGGGCAGTTCTTC. Residues: CASSSGLAGPGQFF.

In its sample, this clone was seen a few times. The CDR3 loop reads CASSLPPGQYF. The CDR3 DNA reads TGTGCCAGCAGCTTACCCCCAGGGCAGTACTTC. V gene TRBV7-2 combines with J gene TRBJ2-7; D not resolved. The length of the CDR3 is 11 residues. The V end lost 2 bases, the J end lost 9 bases, and 8 bases lay between the germline ends. Germline assignment: CDR1 SGHTA and CDR2 FQGNSA.

CDR3 in amino acids: CACKRTATRSEAFF. The CDR3 bases are TGTGCCTGTAAACGGACAGCGACTCGCTCTGAAGCTTTCTTT. This chain uses TRBV30 with TRBJ1-1; possible D gene TRBD1, 6 bases. The length of the CDR3 is 14 residues. The V end lost 6 bases, the J end lost 6 bases, and 20 bases lay between the germline ends. Germline assignment: CDR1 GTSNPN and CDR2 SVGIG (reference sequence).

The J gene is TRBJ1-4, the V gene TRBV4-2; no clear D gene. With 1 base removed from V and 7 bases from J, the gap between germline ends came to 4 bases. Germline assignment: CDR1 LGHNA and CDR2 YNFKEQ. The CDR3 spans 12 residues. The CDR3 nucleotides read TGTGCCAGCAGCCAAGTATCTGAAAAACTGTTTTTT. Protein product: CASSQVSEKLFF.

This clone came up once. V gene TRBV2 combines with J gene TRBJ1-1; D is unclear. CDR3 length: 15 amino acids. Trimming cost V 6 bases and J 7 bases, with 21 bases left between them. The V gene's germline CDR1 is SNHLY and CDR2 FYNNEI. CDR3 in DNA: TGTGCCAGCAGGGGTGGGAGCAGGTGGGAGAGTGAAGCTTTCTTT. This encodes CASRGGSRWESEAFF.

The chain uses TRBV27 and TRBJ1-4; no definite D call. Between the trimmed V and J ends, which lost 3 bases and 0 bases, there was a span of 8 bases. The CDR3 runs 15 residues. Germline lookup yields CDR1 MNHEY and CDR2 SMNVEV (reference sequence). In nucleotides, the CDR3 is TGTGCCAGCAGTTTGTCAGGTGCAACTAATGAAAAACTGTTTTTT. It yields the protein CASSLSGATNEKLFF.

This chain uses TRBV14 with TRBJ2-6; D is unresolved. From germline, CDR1 is SGHDN and CDR2 FVKESK. V was clipped by 7 bases and J by 0 bases, with 7 bases between them. The CDR3 is 14 amino acids. The CDR3 DNA sequence: TGTGCCAGCACCCAGGCCTCTGGGGCCAACGTCCTGACTTTC. The encoded protein is CASTQASGANVLTF.